This T cell receptor beta chain was identified during a study of low-dose radiotherapy and immunotherapy resistance in tumors. Study as a whole: Cohort 2 received 1 Gy per fraction every two weeks, totaling 13 Gy over 26 weeks.

This clonotype was detected many times. Time point specified: before trial treatment. TRAV- and TRBV-specific primers, spanning alpha and beta chains, primed first-strand cDNA. It was with a constant-region primer and a V-primer adapter that TCRs were amplified over around 20 PCR cycles. Isolated mRNA underwent amplification by in vitro transcription. TCRdb independently ran MiXCR on the reads; one entry per CDR3 protein. The sample comprises nearly 95,000 distinct CDR3 sequences, more than 8% of which are singletons, and 0.95% to 1.3% rests with the top ten. The TCR originated in a male donor with prostate cancer. The sequenced sample was PBMCs, obtained before treatment.

The CDR3 DNA is TGTGCCAGCAGCCAAGATACAAGCGGGGGGACCCAGTACTTC. It codes for CASSQDTSGGTQYF. The rearrangement joins TRBV3-1 to TRBJ2-5, with 8 bases identical to TRBD2. From germline, CDR1 is LGHDT and CDR2 YNNKEL (reference sequence). V gave up 0 bases and J gave up 7 bases; unmatched junction bases: 4. The length of the CDR3 is 14 residues.